Listed below are T cell receptor beta chains from one sample, sequenced in a study of beta chain features in type 1 diabetes. TCRdb's copy holds only in-frame clones and misses some; the assay was immunoSEQ multiplex PCR. Of approximately 260,000 clones in the sample, around 22% were seen once. Specimen: naive CD4+ T cells from blood. The receptors here all came from a woman between 25 and 40 years old with type 1 diabetes. Each CDR3 is given with its conserved first and last residue. D genes are given only for firm matches. For some rows the clone size is stated as once, few or many, or as a class when expanded; others skip it.

v_gene	j_gene	abundance	d_gene	CDR3aa	CDR3nt
TRBV29-1	TRBJ2-3	NA	NA	CSVAFLDSTDTQYF	TGCAGCGTGGCCTTCCTAGACAGCACAGATACGCAGTATTTT
TRBV4-1	TRBJ1-2	NA	NA	CASSQDVGAAYGYTF	TGCGCCAGCAGCCAAGATGTGGGCGCAGCATATGGCTACACCTTC
TRBV13	TRBJ2-7	NA	NA	CASSLEGEKQYF	TGTGCCAGCAGCTTAGAGGGGGAGAAGCAGTACTTC
TRBV7-9	TRBJ1-1	NA	NA	CASSLLDLGGNTEAFF	TGTGCCAGCAGCCTACTTGACCTCGGCGGGAACACTGAAGCTTTCTTT
TRBV4-1	TRBJ2-4	few	TRBD1	CASSQDAGTGKDIQYF	TGCGCCAGCAGCCAAGACGCCGGGACAGGGAAGGACATTCAGTACTTC
TRBV7-3	TRBJ2-1	few	TRBD2	CASSHQGLAGGSDEQFF	TGTGCCAGCAGCCACCAGGGACTAGCGGGAGGTAGCGATGAGCAGTTCTTC
TRBV29-1	TRBJ1-1	few	NA	CSVTGQENTEAFF	TGCAGCGTCACGGGACAAGAGAACACTGAAGCTTTCTTT
TRBV15	TRBJ1-1	once	NA	CATSSRGNTEAFF	TGTGCCACCAGCAGTCGCGGGAACACTGAAGCTTTCTTT
TRBV5-1	TRBJ2-1	NA	NA	CASKGEVDNEQFF	TGCGCCAGCAAGGGGGAAGTGGACAATGAGCAGTTCTTC
TRBV5-4	TRBJ2-1	NA	TRBD1	CASSLQGAPYNEQFF	TGTGCCAGCAGCTTACAGGGGGCCCCCTACAATGAGCAGTTCTTC
TRBV6-1	TRBJ2-7	NA	NA	CASSPRDTTYEQYF	TGTGCCAGCAGTCCCCGGGACACCACTTACGAGCAGTACTTC
TRBV27	TRBJ1-2	few	NA	CASSAAARDGYTF	TGTGCCAGCAGCGCCGCCGCCCGGGATGGCTACACCTTC
TRBV5-1	TRBJ2-1	few	TRBD2	CASSLGGLAGGNEQFF	TGCGCCAGCAGCTTGGGGGGCCTAGCGGGAGGCAATGAGCAGTTCTTC
TRBV18	TRBJ2-7	NA	TRBD2	CASSPPGLAGEQYF	TGTGCCAGCTCACCGCCGGGACTAGCGGGGGAGCAGTACTTC
TRBV5-6	TRBJ2-7	few	NA	CASRLEGSSYEQYF	TGTGCCAGCAGGTTGGAGGGGTCGTCCTACGAGCAGTACTTC
TRBV5-1	TRBJ1-2	NA	NA	CASSFGGDGYGYTF	TGCGCCAGCAGCTTTGGAGGGGACGGCTATGGCTACACCTTC
TRBV27	TRBJ2-1	NA	NA	CASSLRFTGLGNEQFF	TGTGCCAGCAGTTTACGGTTTACGGGGTTGGGGAATGAGCAGTTCTTC
TRBV29-1	TRBJ1-1	few	NA	CSSRVAGPEAFF	TGCAGCTCCAGGGTGGCAGGGCCTGAAGCTTTCTTT
TRBV25-1	TRBJ2-7	NA	TRBD1	CASSDERDSLGKQYF	TGTGCCAGCAGTGATGAACGGGACAGCCTCGGGAAGCAGTACTTC
TRBV9	TRBJ1-1	NA	TRBD1	CASSVTGADTEAFF	TGTGCCAGCAGCGTGACAGGGGCTGACACTGAAGCTTTCTTT
TRBV18	TRBJ2-1	few	NA	CASSPRRNEQFF	TGTGCCAGCTCACCACGGCGGAATGAGCAGTTCTTC
TRBV29-1	TRBJ1-2	NA	TRBD1	CSAKDREYGYTF	TGCAGCGCTAAGGACAGGGAATATGGCTACACCTTC
TRBV28	TRBJ2-7	NA	TRBD1	CASLPGQSYEQYF	TGTGCCAGCCTTCCGGGACAGAGCTACGAGCAGTACTTC
TRBV29-1	TRBJ1-2	NA	NA	CSVFREFDGYTF	TGCAGCGTTTTCCGAGAGTTCGATGGCTACACCTTC
TRBV25-1	TRBJ2-3	few	NA	CASSDRGDTDTQYF	TGTGCCAGCAGTGACAGGGGCGACACAGATACGCAGTATTTT
TRBV9	TRBJ2-1	few	TRBD2	CASSVDTTSGRAGEQFF	TGTGCCAGCAGCGTAGATACGACTAGCGGGAGGGCGGGTGAGCAGTTCTTC